The next 24 T cell receptor beta chains were all read from a single sample in a study of blood T cell repertoires in COVID-19. Profiled with immunoSEQ multiplex PCR; TCRdb holds only in-frame clones, not every one. The sample holds more than 200,000 clones, 83% seen once. The sample taken for sequencing was peripheral blood. These TCRs come from a woman aged 40 to 49 with active or convalescent COVID-19.

The V and J genes are TRBV27 and TRBJ1-1; 10 nucleotides match TRBD1. Germline V gene lookup returns CDR1 MNHEY and CDR2 SMNVEV (reference sequence). Losses at the gene ends were 6 bases for V and 5 bases for J; bases not matched to a gene: 9. The CDR3 covers 15 residues. The DNA of the CDR3 is TGTGCCAGCAGGAGACAGGGGGCGTCGAGTACTGAAGCTTTCTTT. It codes for CASRRQGASSTEAFF.

The rearrangement uses TRBV5-5 and TRBJ1-1, with TRBD1 matching 8 bases. Germline V gene lookup returns CDR1 SGHKS and CDR2 YYEKEE (reference sequence). The CDR3 is 13 residues long. Losses at the gene ends were 2 bases for V and 7 bases for J; bases not matched to a gene: 4. CDR3 residues: CASSLGRGREAFF. In DNA form, the CDR3 reads TGTGCCAGCAGCTTAGGCAGGGGGCGTGAAGCTTTCTTT.

This clone was seen a few times. The chain carries TRBV5-1 and TRBJ1-6, with 9 bases identical to TRBD1. The CDR3 length is 16 residues. Per germline, CDR1 SGHRS and CDR2 YFSETQ. With V trimmed by 2 bases and J by 8 bases, 8 bases remained unmatched. CDR3 DNA sequence: TGCGCCAGCAGCTTTACGGGACAGGGAGGACATTCACCCCTCCACTTT. It specifies CASSFTGQGGHSPLHF.

This sequence joins TRBV7-2 and TRBJ2-3; possibly TRBD2 for D (6 bases). Trimming took off 4 bases at V and 0 bases at J, with 14 bases between the two ends. CDR3 size: 16 residues. Germline CDR1 is SGHTA and CDR2 is FQGNSA. The CDR3 DNA sequence: TGTGCCAGCAGCTCATGGGAGGTTCCTAGCACAGATACGCAGTATTTT. It translates to CASSSWEVPSTDTQYF.

The rearrangement joins TRBV7-2 to TRBJ2-1; D possibly corresponds to TRBD2 (6 bases). Germline V gene sequence: CDR1 SGHTA, CDR2 FQGNSA. V was cut by 7 bases and J by 10 bases, with 17 bases left in between. The CDR3 is 13 amino acids. This chain's CDR3 is CASTWAGPREQFF. In DNA, the CDR3 is TGTGCCAGCACCTGGGCGGGGCCGCGGGAGCAGTTCTTC.

The chain joins TRBV28 to TRBJ1-3; TRBD1 aligns across 7 bases. Germline loops: CDR1 MDHEN, CDR2 SYDVKM. The CDR3 has 14 residues. The junction had 1 base not matched to a gene; V was cut back by 5 bases and J by 0 bases. The CDR3 DNA reads as TGTGCCAGCAGTCGACAGGGCTCTGGAAACACCATATATTTT. Protein: CASSRQGSGNTIYF.

V and J are TRBV12-3 or TRBV12-4 and TRBJ2-5; weak D call: TRBD1 (7 bases). Trimming cost V 6 bases and J 13 bases, with 15 bases left between them. The CDR3 contains 11 residues. The CDR3 DNA is TGTGCCAGCAGGGGAGGACAGGTGGTGTACTTC. This sequence encodes CASRGGQVVYF.

The chain carries TRBV4-1 and TRBJ2-1; 9 bases are a match to TRBD2. The junction had 7 bases not matched to a gene; V was cut back by 1 base and J by 3 bases. The CDR3 covers 17 residues. Germline lookup yields CDR1 MGHRA and CDR2 YSYEKL. CDR3 DNA: TGCGCCAGCAGCCAAGTCCCTGCGGGGGGGGTCTACAATGAGCAGTTCTTC. This gives the protein CASSQVPAGGVYNEQFF.

The gene calls are TRBV7-2 and TRBJ1-5; 10 bases match TRBD1. This CDR3 is 17 amino acids long. Trimming removed 1 base from V and 2 bases from J; junction bases left unmatched: 5. Germline CDR1 and CDR2: SGHTA and FQGNSA. The CDR3 DNA is TGTGCCAGCAGCTTAGGGGGGACAGGGGCCGGCAATCAGCCCCAGCATTTT. It translates to CASSLGGTGAGNQPQHF.

The chain uses TRBV29-1 and TRBJ1-1, with D unresolved. The CDR3 is 14 residues long. Germline CDR1 SQVTM, CDR2 ANQGSEA. Trimming removed 7 bases from V and 0 bases from J, with 15 bases in between. CDR3 in amino acids: CSAPVQIMNTEAFF. CDR3 nucleotides: TGCAGCGCCCCTGTCCAGATCATGAACACTGAAGCTTTCTTT.

The chain is built from TRBV5-5 and TRBJ1-6, with D uncertain. CDR1 is SGHKS, CDR2 YYEKEE, per germline (reference sequence). The V end lost 1 base, the J end lost 8 bases, and 4 bases lay between the germline ends. CDR3 size: 12 residues. Written as DNA, the CDR3 is TGTGCCAGCAGCTTGTCGGATTCACCCCTCCACTTT. It yields the protein CASSLSDSPLHF.

The chain joins TRBV11-2 to TRBJ2-3, with unresolved D. The V and J ends lost 5 bases and 4 bases respectively, with 10 bases between them. CDR3 size: 13 residues. Germline V CDR1 and CDR2: SGHAT, FQNNGV. The CDR3 spells CASSPPRPDTQYF. Here the CDR3 DNA reads TGTGCCAGCAGCCCGCCGAGGCCAGATACGCAGTATTTT.

V gene TRBV19 combines with J gene TRBJ2-6; D perhaps matches TRBD2 (5 bases). Trimming shortened V by 3 bases and J by 5 bases, and 14 bases separated the two germline ends. Germline V lookup: CDR1 LNHDA, CDR2 SQIVND (reference sequence). The CDR3 extends over 16 amino acids. CDR3 region: CASSIGPGGRANVLTF. The CDR3 DNA reads as TGTGCCAGTAGTATTGGACCCGGCGGGCGGGCCAACGTCCTGACTTTC.

This sequence joins TRBV7-9 and TRBJ1-4; 9 bases align to TRBD1. Trimming removed 5 bases from V and 7 bases from J; junction bases left unmatched: 11. Per germline, CDR1 SEHNR and CDR2 FQNEAQ (reference sequence). The CDR3 covers 16 residues. As DNA, the CDR3 is TGTGCCAGCAGCGTACCCCAACAGGGGGCGCGTGAAAAACTGTTTTTT. Translation gives CASSVPQQGAREKLFF.

This chain connects TRBV4-1 to TRBJ1-5, with a weak D call TRBD1 (6 bases). CDR3 length: 16 residues. V was shortened by 1 base and J by 5 bases, with 15 bases between the two germline ends. CDR1 is MGHRA and CDR2 is YSYEKL in the germline V gene. The CDR3 DNA reads as TGCGCCAGCAGCCAAGGCCCAACAGGGCACGATCAGCCCCAGCATTTT. Its translation: CASSQGPTGHDQPQHF.

The J gene is TRBJ1-6, the V gene TRBV10-3; D not resolved. Deletions cut 2 bases from V and 7 bases from J, with 12 bases between. The CDR3 sequence is 15 residues long. Looked up from germline, CDR1 is ENHRY and CDR2 is SYGVKD. CDR3 residues: CAISEGSQTNSPLHF. The CDR3 bases are TGTGCCATCAGTGAGGGTAGTCAGACAAATTCACCCCTCCACTTT.

The V and J genes are TRBV15 and TRBJ2-1, with 7 positions matching TRBD1. The junction had 14 bases not matched to a gene; V was cut back by 0 bases and J by 3 bases. Germline V gives CDR1 LNHNV, CDR2 YYDKDF (reference sequence). This CDR3 contains 19 residues. The CDR3 here is CATSRERYRGPLGYNEQFF. In DNA, the CDR3 is TGTGCCACCAGCAGAGAACGCTACAGGGGTCCCTTGGGCTACAATGAGCAGTTCTTC.

The rearrangement joins TRBV12-3 or TRBV12-4 to TRBJ2-1; unclear D gene. Trimming removed 3 bases from V and 11 bases from J, with 8 bases in between. The CDR3 runs to 11 residues. The CDR3 protein is CASSFDTQQFF. The CDR3 coding sequence is TGTGCCAGCAGTTTCGACACTCAGCAGTTCTTC.

The chain recombines TRBV7-5 with TRBJ2-7; the table names TRBD2, a call not compared with the DNA. TRBV7-5 is marked as a pseudogene. This CDR3 comprises 14 residues. The CDR3 bases are TGTGTCAGAAGGCCCGGGGGTCACTCCTACGAGCAGTACTTC. It codes for CVRRPGGHSYEQYF.

V and J are TRBV21-1 and TRBJ1-4. TRBV21-1 is an annotated pseudogene. The CDR3 loop spans 18 amino acids. For the CDR3, the DNA is TGTGCCAGCAGCAAAGTGGGTGGATCGAGGCAGACTAATGAAAAACTGTTTTTT. The encoded protein is CASSKVGGSRQTNEKLFF.

The J gene is TRBJ2-7, the V gene TRBV4-2; 7 bases are a match to TRBD2. The J segment lost 6 bases and the V segment lost 0 bases, leaving 11 bases of the junction unmatched. The CDR3 is 16 residues long. The V gene's germline CDR1 is LGHNA and CDR2 YNFKEQ. CDR3 region: CASSQDRGRGSAEQYF. CDR3 DNA sequence: TGTGCCAGCAGCCAAGATCGCGGGCGGGGGTCCGCCGAGCAGTACTTC.

CDR3 residues: CASSNRDRVSGNTIYF. Written as DNA, the CDR3 is TGCGCCAGCAGCAACCGGGACAGAGTGTCCGGAAACACCATATATTTT. The rearrangement uses TRBV5-1 and TRBJ1-3, with 7 bases aligning to TRBD1. Losses at the gene ends were 4 bases for V and 4 bases for J; bases not matched to a gene: 11. Per germline, CDR1 SGHRS and CDR2 YFSETQ. There are 16 residues in the CDR3.

This chain uses TRBV28 with TRBJ1-1; D perhaps matches TRBD1 (6 bases). V was shortened by 2 bases and J by 10 bases, with 14 bases between the two germline ends. The CDR3 runs 13 residues. Looked up from germline, CDR1 is MDHEN and CDR2 is SYDVKM. CDR3 nucleotide sequence: TGTGCCAGCAGTTTAGGGGGCAGGATCGGAGCTTTCTTT. Translated: CASSLGGRIGAFF.

Here the CDR3 DNA reads TGTGCCTGGGACGACAGGCGGTCCTCCTACGAGCAGTACTTC. It codes for CAWDDRRSSYEQYF. The genes are TRBV30 and TRBJ2-7; perhaps TRBD1 as D (6 bases). The CDR3 runs to 14 residues. From germline, CDR1 is GTSNPN and CDR2 SVGIG (reference sequence). Trimming pared 5 bases from V and 0 bases from J, leaving 14 bases between.